The clone carrying this T cell receptor beta chain was observed a handful of times. A second PCR of roughly 7 to 11 cycles used a sample-barcoded 5' primer and a J-beta primer mix. TCRdb processed the 5' RACE reads anew with MiXCR; each CDR3 protein has one entry. The table shows some 760,000 distinct CDR3 sequences, with roughly 25% occurring only once. The CDR3 runs to 15 residues. Unmatched junction bases numbered 6, after V lost 5 bases and J lost 4 bases. Per the germline V gene, CDR1 is SEHNR and CDR2 is FQNEAQ (reference sequence). Isolation recovered at least 7 million PBMCs from every sample. This sample stems from a study of blood T cells in healthy people across ages. These data were also filed under a second study, of T cells of mothers and their children. From that second work: In each mother, TCR beta CDR3 reads exceeded 10 million; in each child, they numbered several million. With unrelated pairs as the comparison, related mother-child pairs had a slightly higher overlap that was not significant.

The rearrangement links TRBV7-9 to TRBJ2-5; TRBD2 aligns across 11 bases. The sequence was obtained from a boy between 10 and 17 years old in good health. Sequencing used blood. The CDR3 nucleotides read TGTGCCAGCAGCCTAAGACTAGCGGGAACAGAGACCCAGTACTTC. It yields the protein CASSLRLAGTETQYF.